This T cell receptor beta chain appears in the sequencing data of a study of T cell changes during pregnancy in multiple sclerosis. Profiling relied on immunoSEQ multiplex PCR, and the TCRdb table lists in-frame clones only, not all of them. In the table there are 95,000 to 110,000 clones, about 91% of which are singletons. The CDR3 is 13 residues long. Germline lookup yields CDR1 LNHNV and CDR2 YYDKDF (reference sequence). Trimming at V came to 5 bases and at J to 1 base, leaving 1 base not matched to a gene. The specimen comprised peripheral blood, sampled after pregnancy. The chain recombines TRBV15 with TRBJ1-1; 7 bases match TRBD1. The clonotype comes from a female donor with multiple sclerosis, enrolled in a pregnancy study. The CDR3 sequence: CATSAGGNTEAFF. In nucleotides, the CDR3 is TGTGCCACCAGCGCAGGGGGGAACACTGAAGCTTTCTTT.